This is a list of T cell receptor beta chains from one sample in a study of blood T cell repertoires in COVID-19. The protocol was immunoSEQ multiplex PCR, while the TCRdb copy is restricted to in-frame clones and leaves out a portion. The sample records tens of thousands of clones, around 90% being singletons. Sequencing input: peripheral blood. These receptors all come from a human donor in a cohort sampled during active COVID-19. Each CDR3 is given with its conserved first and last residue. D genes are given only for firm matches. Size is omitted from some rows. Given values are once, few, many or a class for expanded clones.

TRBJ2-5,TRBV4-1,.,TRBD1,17,CASRDYRDRGQQETQYF,TGCGCCAGCAGGGATTACCGGGACAGGGGGCAGCAAGAGACCCAGTACTTC
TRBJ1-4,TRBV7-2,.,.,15,CASSAQGHLNEKLFF,TGTGCCAGCAGCGCGCAGGGACACCTGAATGAAAAACTGTTTTTT
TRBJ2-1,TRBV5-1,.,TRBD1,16,CASSLSGQGSYNEQFF,TGCGCCAGCAGCTTGTCGGGACAGGGTTCCTACAATGAGCAGTTCTTC
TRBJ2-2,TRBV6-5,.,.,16,CASSYSGTTNTGELFF,TGTGCCAGCAGTTACAGCGGGACAACGAACACCGGGGAGCTGTTTTTT
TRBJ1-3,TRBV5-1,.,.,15,CASSLTAVSGNTIYF,TGCGCCAGCAGCTTGACAGCCGTCTCTGGAAACACCATATATTTT
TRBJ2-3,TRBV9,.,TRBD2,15,CASSVSGGAIHTQYF,TGTGCCAGCAGCGTTAGCGGGGGGGCTATACATACGCAGTATTTT
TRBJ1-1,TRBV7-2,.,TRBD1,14,CASSSRQGATEAFF,TGTGCCAGCAGCTCGCGACAGGGGGCGACTGAAGCTTTCTTT
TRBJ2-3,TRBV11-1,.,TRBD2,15,CASSDIAGEAYTQYF,TGTGCCAGCAGCGATATAGCGGGAGAGGCATATACGCAGTATTTT
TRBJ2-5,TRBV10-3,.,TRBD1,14,CAIRPDRAGETQYF,TGTGCCATCCGACCGGACAGGGCTGGAGAGACCCAGTACTTC
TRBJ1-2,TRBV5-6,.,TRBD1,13,CASLGQGRYGYTF,TGTGCCAGCCTAGGACAGGGAAGGTATGGCTACACCTTC
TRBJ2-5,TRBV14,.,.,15,CASSQERRVQETQYF,TGTGCCAGCAGCCAAGAAAGGCGGGTTCAAGAGACCCAGTACTTC
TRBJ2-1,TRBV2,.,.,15,CASSERTGGDYEQFF,TGTGCCAGCAGTGAGAGAACGGGGGGCGATTATGAGCAGTTCTTC
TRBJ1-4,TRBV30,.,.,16,CAWSRAGRAAFEKLFF,TGTGCCTGGAGTAGAGCGGGGAGGGCAGCGTTCGAAAAACTGTTTTTT
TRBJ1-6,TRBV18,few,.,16,CASSRQGSSYNSPLHF,TGTGCCAGCTCACGCCAGGGTAGCTCCTATAATTCACCCCTCCACTTT
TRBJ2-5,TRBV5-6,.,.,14,CASSRMSRGETQYF,TGTGCCAGCAGCCGGATGAGCAGGGGTGAGACCCAGTACTTC
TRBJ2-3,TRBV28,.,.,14,CASSVSDSTDTQYF,TGTGCCAGCAGTGTTAGCGATAGCACAGATACGCAGTATTTT
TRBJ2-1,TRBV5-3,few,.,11,CARSLYNEQFF,TGTGCCAGAAGTCTCTACAATGAGCAGTTCTTC
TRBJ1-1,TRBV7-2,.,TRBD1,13,CASSLVVDRVAFF,TGTGCCAGCAGCTTAGTGGTTGACAGGGTAGCTTTCTTT
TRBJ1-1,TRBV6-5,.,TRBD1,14,CASSPRGMNTEAFF,TGTGCCAGCAGTCCCAGGGGGATGAACACTGAAGCTTTCTTT
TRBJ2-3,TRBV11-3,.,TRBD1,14,CASSSGQGPDTQYF,TGTGCCAGCAGCTCCGGACAGGGTCCAGATACGCAGTATTTT
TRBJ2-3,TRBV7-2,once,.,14,CASSLGRSEDTQYF,TGTGCCAGCAGCTTAGGGAGGAGTGAAGATACGCAGTATTTT
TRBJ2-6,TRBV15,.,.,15,CATSRDLSGANVLTF,TGTGCCACCAGCAGAGATCTATCGGGGGCCAACGTCCTGACTTTC
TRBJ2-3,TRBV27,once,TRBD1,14,CASSYDRDPDTQYF,TGTGCCAGCAGTTATGACAGGGACCCAGATACGCAGTATTTT
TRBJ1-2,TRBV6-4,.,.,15,CASRSPGVLGHGYTF,TGTGCCAGCAGGAGTCCCGGGGTCCTTGGCCATGGCTACACCTTC
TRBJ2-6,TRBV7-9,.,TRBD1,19,CASSSLTGITLSGANVLTF,TGTGCCAGCAGCTCCCTGACAGGGATTACTCTCTCTGGGGCCAACGTCCTGACTTTC
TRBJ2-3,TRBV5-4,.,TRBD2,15,CASTEAGGYQDTQYF,TGTGCCAGCACCGAAGCGGGGGGGTATCAAGATACGCAGTATTTT
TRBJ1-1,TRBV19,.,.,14,CASSIGLLPSEAFF,TGTGCCAGTAGTATTGGTCTGCTACCGTCTGAAGCTTTCTTT
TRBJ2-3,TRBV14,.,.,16,CASSQDPDSSTDTQYF,TGTGCCAGCAGCCAAGATCCTGACTCCAGCACAGATACGCAGTATTTT
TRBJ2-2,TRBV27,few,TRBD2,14,CASRSGSGTGELFF,TGTGCCAGCCGTAGCGGGAGTGGTACCGGGGAGCTGTTTTTT
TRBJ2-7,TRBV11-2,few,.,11,CASSLYEKQYF,TGTGCCAGCAGCTTATACGAGAAGCAGTACTTC
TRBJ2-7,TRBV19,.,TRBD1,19,CASSIDSLLGSDRTYEQYF,TGTGCCAGTAGTATAGATTCACTCCTTGGCTCGGACAGGACCTACGAGCAGTACTTC
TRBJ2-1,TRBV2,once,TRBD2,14,CASSRTSFYNEQFF,TGTGCCAGCAGCAGGACTAGCTTCTACAATGAGCAGTTCTTC
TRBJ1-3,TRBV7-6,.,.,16,CASSLKTGQAGNTIYF,TGTGCCAGCAGCTTAAAAACAGGGCAGGCTGGAAACACCATATATTTT
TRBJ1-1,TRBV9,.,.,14,CASSPRTEDTEAFF,TGTGCCAGCAGCCCCCGGACAGAAGACACTGAAGCTTTCTTT
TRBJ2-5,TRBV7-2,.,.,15,CASSFPGSPEETQYF,TGTGCCAGCAGCTTCCCGGGATCGCCGGAAGAGACCCAGTACTTC
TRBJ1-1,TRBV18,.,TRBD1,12,CASGDRTTEAFF,TGTGCCAGCGGGGACAGAACCACTGAAGCTTTCTTT
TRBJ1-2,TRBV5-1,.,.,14,CASSKGEGNYGYTF,TGCGCCAGCAGCAAGGGGGAGGGAAACTATGGCTACACCTTC
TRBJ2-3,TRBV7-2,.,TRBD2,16,CASSWGLAGGADTQYF,TGTGCCAGCAGCTGGGGACTAGCGGGAGGAGCGGATACGCAGTATTTT
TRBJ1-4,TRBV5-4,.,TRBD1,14,CASSMDRWDEKLFF,TGTGCCAGCAGCATGGACAGGTGGGATGAAAAACTGTTTTTT